This is a list of T cell receptor beta chains from one sample in a study of blood T cell repertoires in COVID-19. The method was immunoSEQ multiplex PCR; TCRdb's version includes in-frame clones alone and lacks a portion of them. The top ten clones hold nearly 7.5% of a sample with around 220,000 clones, 65% to 85% of them seen once. Material: PBMCs or T cells enriched from blood (not recorded which). These receptors all stem from a woman aged 40 to 50 with acute COVID-19. Both conserved end residues are part of each CDR3. A D gene is named only where the DNA matches it firmly. Size values are once, few and many counts, or a class for expanded clones, and some rows have none.

v_call	d_call	j_call	clone_size	cdr3_nt	cdr3_aa
TRBV28	-	TRBJ1-2	-	TGTGCCAGCGGACTGGGATATGGCTACACCTTC	CASGLGYGYTF
TRBV29-1	-	TRBJ1-2	-	TGCAGCGTTCGAATGAGCTATGGCTACACCTTC	CSVRMSYGYTF
TRBV5-4	-	TRBJ2-1	-	TGTGCCAGCAGCTTACTGGAGGTATACAATGAGCAGTTCTTC	CASSLLEVYNEQFF
TRBV5-4	TRBD1	TRBJ2-5	-	TGTGCCAGCAGCTCGGGACAGTACCAAGAGACCCAGTACTTC	CASSSGQYQETQYF
TRBV6-5	TRBD1	TRBJ2-7	-	TGTGCCAGCAGTTACGACAGGGGGCTGCTCGGCGAGCAGTACTTC	CASSYDRGLLGEQYF
TRBV7-3	-	TRBJ1-1	-	TGTGCCAGCAGCTTAAACAGTCAGAACACTGAAGCTTTCTTT	CASSLNSQNTEAFF
TRBV11-2	TRBD1	TRBJ1-2	-	TGTGCCAGCAGCCCTAGCGGACAGGGACGATATGGCTACACCTTC	CASSPSGQGRYGYTF
TRBV7-9	-	TRBJ1-5	few	TGTGCCAGCAGCGCGCGGGGCAATCAGCCCCAGCATTTT	CASSARGNQPQHF
TRBV5-1	TRBD2	TRBJ2-1	-	TGCGCCAGCAGCGTGGAGGATCTAGCGGGAGAGGTCTTC	CASSVEDLAGEVF
TRBV15	-	TRBJ2-1	-	TGTGCCACCAGCAGAGCAGTGGACACTCCTGGGGCGCAGTTCTTC	CATSRAVDTPGAQFF
TRBV11-2	-	TRBJ2-7	-	TGTGCCAGCAGTCGTTTGCAGGGTTTTGCTGGCGAGCAGTACTTC	CASSRLQGFAGEQYF
TRBV30	TRBD2	TRBJ2-7	-	TGTGCCTGGAGTGATTTACTAGCGGGAGACGAGCAGTACTTC	CAWSDLLAGDEQYF
TRBV19	-	TRBJ1-6	once	TGTGCCAGTAGTACAGGGGCGGTTTATAATTCACCCCTCCACTTT	CASSTGAVYNSPLHF
TRBV3-1/TRBV3-2	-	TRBJ1-5	few	TGTGCCAGCAGCCAATTACGAGATCAGCCCCAGCATTTT	CASSQLRDQPQHF
TRBV18	-	TRBJ1-1	-	TGTGCCAGCTCACCACCGTACGGGAGCGAATCTCCCAACACTGAAGCTTTCTTT	CASSPPYGSESPNTEAFF
TRBV27	-	TRBJ1-2	once	TGTGCCAGCAGTTTATCGGTTTTGGGGGGTGTCTATGGCTACACCTTC	CASSLSVLGGVYGYTF
TRBV29-1	TRBD1	TRBJ2-7	-	TGCAGCGTAGGAGACAGGGAAGGCGAGCAGTACTTC	CSVGDREGEQYF
TRBV18	-	TRBJ1-2	-	TGTGCCAGCTCACCACCGATTATCACAGGGCACTATGGCTACACCTTC	CASSPPIITGHYGYTF
TRBV6-2/TRBV6-3	TRBD1	TRBJ1-1	-	TGTGCCAGCAGTAGGGGGCCTGAAGCTTTCTTT	CASSRGPEAFF
TRBV7-9	-	TRBJ1-2	-	TGTGCCAGCAGCTTAGCGATGGAGGCAACAGGCTACACCTTC	CASSLAMEATGYTF
TRBV2	TRBD1	TRBJ1-5	-	TGTGCCAGCAGAGGACCCAGGGGGCAGGGCGCCAATCAGCCCCAGCATTTT	CASRGPRGQGANQPQHF
TRBV6-5	-	TRBJ2-3	-	TGTGCCAGCAGTTACCCTGGCGGGCTTAGCACAGATACGCAGTATTTT	CASSYPGGLSTDTQYF
TRBV2	TRBD1	TRBJ1-6	once	TGTGCCAGCAAGACTGGACAGGGGGTCACCTATAATTCACCCCTCCACTTT	CASKTGQGVTYNSPLHF
TRBV10-3	TRBD2	TRBJ2-1	-	TGTGCCATCAAGTCAGCACTAGCGGGAGATGGGAATGAGCAGTTCTTC	CAIKSALAGDGNEQFF
TRBV7-8	TRBD1	TRBJ1-1	-	TGTGCCAGCAGCTTATACGACAGGGGTAACACTGAAGCTTTCTTT	CASSLYDRGNTEAFF
TRBV7-2	-	TRBJ2-2	-	TGTGCCAGCAGCCTGACAGGCTCCCGCACCGGGGAGCTGTTTTTT	CASSLTGSRTGELFF